A selection of T cell receptor beta chains follows, all from one sample in a study of cytomegalovirus exposure and HLA in healthy donors. This table comes from immunoSEQ multiplex PCR, and its TCRdb copy is limited to in-frame clones, with some not included. The sample has roughly 180,000 clones; about four fifths are singletons. The sequencing sample was made of PBMCs. These receptor sequences come from a man aged 25-45 years in good health and CMV-seronegative. The CDR3 runs from the conserved cysteine through the conserved F or W. The D gene is left open where the match is weak. Expanded clones get a size class; other rows say once, few or many, or leave the size out.

D	V	J	size	CDR3	DNA
NA	TRBV2	TRBJ2-7	NA	CASSRSETAVSYEQYF	TGTGCCAGCAGCCGTTCCGAGACAGCTGTCTCCTACGAGCAGTACTTC
TRBD1	TRBV4-2	TRBJ1-1	NA	CASSQGQGLVNTEAFF	TGTGCCAGCAGCCAAGGACAGGGGTTAGTGAACACTGAAGCTTTCTTT
NA	TRBV7-9	TRBJ2-7	NA	CASSPRTDLLGEQYF	TGTGCCAGCAGCCCCCGGACAGACCTCCTAGGCGAGCAGTACTTC
NA	TRBV5-1	TRBJ2-7	NA	CASSLEEGLAYEQYF	TGCGCCAGCAGCTTGGAAGAGGGTTTGGCGTACGAGCAGTACTTC
TRBD1	TRBV7-2	TRBJ2-7	NA	CASSQTGGLAYEQYF	TGTGCCAGCAGCCAAACAGGGGGGCTAGCCTACGAGCAGTACTTC
NA	TRBV6-5	TRBJ2-3	NA	CASSYFLAADTQYF	TGTGCCAGCAGTTACTTCCTAGCAGCAGATACGCAGTATTTT
NA	TRBV7-8	TRBJ1-3	NA	CASSLGVGLSEGNTIYF	TGTGCCAGCAGCTTAGGTGTGGGGCTTTCAGAAGGAAACACCATATATTTT
NA	TRBV5-1	TRBJ2-5	NA	CASSLAETQYF	TGCGCCAGCAGCTTGGCGGAGACCCAGTACTTC
NA	TRBV6-4	TRBJ2-3	NA	CASSEDYRTDTQYF	TGTGCCAGCAGTGAAGACTACCGCACAGATACGCAGTATTTT
TRBD2	TRBV7-2	TRBJ2-5	NA	CASSRKGLAGGPGETQYF	TGTGCCAGCAGCCGTAAAGGACTAGCGGGAGGGCCTGGAGAGACCCAGTACTTC
NA	TRBV15	TRBJ1-5	NA	CATSRDRPGGPQHF	TGTGCCACCAGCAGAGATAGGCCGGGGGGGCCCCAGCATTTT
TRBD1	TRBV4-3	TRBJ2-7	NA	CASSQGIGQGPSYEQYF	TGCGCCAGCAGCCAAGGGATAGGACAGGGTCCCTCCTACGAGCAGTACTTC
TRBD2	TRBV7-9	TRBJ2-1	NA	CASSPGTSGRVYNEQFF	TGTGCCAGCAGCCCCGGGACTAGCGGGAGGGTTTACAATGAGCAGTTCTTC
TRBD1	TRBV10-3	TRBJ1-5	NA	CAITAGGQPQHF	TGTGCCATCACGGCAGGGGGGCAGCCCCAGCATTTT
TRBD1	TRBV4-2	TRBJ1-2	NA	CASSDPGQGKYGYTF	TGTGCCAGCAGCGACCCGGGACAGGGGAAGTATGGCTACACCTTC
TRBD1	TRBV7-9	TRBJ2-1	NA	CASSPPGQQRVNEQFF	TGTGCCAGCAGCCCTCCGGGACAGCAAAGGGTGAATGAGCAGTTCTTC
NA	TRBV7-5	TRBJ1-1	once	CARSLSGGWYTEAFF	TGTGCCAGAAGCTTATCAGGGGGGTGGTACACTGAAGCTTTCTTT
TRBD2	TRBV27	TRBJ2-5	NA	CASIGRGPSGRRETQYF	TGTGCCAGCATCGGTCGGGGGCCTAGCGGGAGACGAGAGACCCAGTACTTC
NA	TRBV6-6	TRBJ2-5	NA	CASSGQPRGTQYF	TGTGCCAGCAGTGGACAGCCGAGGGGGACCCAGTACTTC
NA	TRBV21-1	TRBJ1-2	once	CASSKVWDRAYGYTF	TGTGCCAGCAGCAAAGTTTGGGACAGGGCATATGGCTACACCTTC
NA	TRBV4-1	TRBJ2-2	once	CASSQLGAGVTNTGELFF	TGCGCCAGCAGCCAACTTGGGGCAGGGGTTACCAACACCGGGGAGCTGTTTTTT
NA	TRBV5-6	TRBJ2-2	once	CASSLFRTDTGELFF	TGTGCCAGCAGCTTATTTAGGACAGACACCGGGGAGCTGTTTTTT
TRBD1	TRBV4-3	TRBJ1-2	NA	CASSQVTGAANYGYTF	TGCGCCAGCAGCCAAGTCACAGGGGCCGCTAACTATGGCTACACCTTC
TRBD1	TRBV20-1	TRBJ1-2	NA	CSAKGTGVNTF	TGCAGTGCAAAAGGGACAGGGGTGAACACCTTC
NA	TRBV5-1	TRBJ2-2	NA	CASSLALAVTGELFF	TGCGCCAGCAGCTTGGCTCTCGCGGTAACCGGGGAGCTGTTTTTT
NA	TRBV29-1	TRBJ2-2	once	CSVRLPGTYTGELFF	TGCAGCGTTAGACTTCCCGGGACTTACACCGGGGAGCTGTTTTTT
NA	TRBV18	TRBJ2-7	NA	CASSPFSAEVEGRQYF	TGTGCCAGCTCACCATTTAGTGCCGAGGTGGAGGGGAGGCAGTACTTC